This T cell receptor beta chain was documented in a study of Ad26.COV2.S vaccination and SARS-CoV-2 variants. Study-level information: Into the muscle, Ad26.COV2.S was dosed once or twice, 56 days apart.

Between the trimmed V and J ends, which lost 1 base and 1 base, there was a span of 7 bases. This CDR3 is 14 amino acids long. Germline loops: CDR1 SGHTA, CDR2 FQGNSA. Profiling relied on immunoSEQ multiplex PCR, and the TCRdb table lists in-frame clones only, not all of them. There are some 480,000 clones in the sample; approximately 88% occur only once, and roughly 13% lies in the top ten. Stated treatment: some 20 received Ad26.COV2.S at low or high dose, single or two shots; 5 received placebo; per-sample allocation not given. Day 63 after the first vaccine or placebo injection was the time point for sampling.

This receptor was identified in a person aged 18-65 years who received the Ad26.COV2.S COVID-19 vaccine or a placebo. The sample in question was peripheral blood, obtained in a trial of Ad26.COV2.S vaccine versus placebo. This chain links TRBV7-2 with TRBJ1-1, with TRBD1 as a possible D gene (6 bases). CDR3 sequence: CASSLDRANTEAFF. The CDR3, as DNA: TGTGCCAGCAGCTTAGACAGGGCGAACACTGAAGCTTTCTTT.